This entry lists 3 T cell receptor beta chains sequenced from one sample in a study of tumor-infiltrating lymphocytes in primary liver carcinoma. Making TCR beta cDNA involved approximately 0.5 ug total RNA and a constant-region primer. Modified slightly, ARM-PCR produced TCR beta libraries over three nested multiplex PCR rounds. The two initial PCR rounds, nine to eleven cycles each, used TRBV1-TRBV30 forward and C-beta reverse primers. TCRdb ran MiXCR on the multiplex PCR reads and lists one entry per CDR3 protein. The data contain 180,000 or so distinct CDR3 sequences, roughly 60% of them singletons. The authors took blood RNA from unsorted whole blood and also extracted germline DNA. The sample taken for sequencing was peripheral blood. The receptor source for this set is a man aged 35-49 years with primary liver carcinoma and hepatitis B virus infection.

On this clonotype itself: The junction differs from germline at one of its ends, possibly a read error. The genes are TRBV4-2 and TRBJ2-1; D uncertain. The CDR3 has 15 amino acids. Germline values: CDR1 LGHNA, CDR2 YNFKEQ. The CDR3 reads CAGSQDRQPHNEQFF. In DNA, the CDR3 is TGTGCCGGCAGCCAGGATAGGCAGCCACACAATGAGCAGTTCTTC.

By share of the sample, this clonotype is medium-sized. The genes are TRBV11-2 and TRBJ2-5; D ambiguous. Trimming took 6 bases from V and 4 from J, leaving 15 bases between them. CDR1 and CDR2 (germline): SGHAT, FQNNGV. The CDR3 is made up of 14 amino acids. The CDR3 DNA follows: TGTGCCAGCAGAGAGGACGTTTATGGAGAGACCCAGTACTTC. This encodes CASREDVYGETQYF.

This clonotype appeared a few times. The chain uses TRBV6-5 and TRBJ2-7; D is ambiguous. The V gene lost 0 bases and the J gene lost 5 bases, with 14 bases spanning the gap. Germline V gives CDR1 MNHEY, CDR2 SVGAGI. The length of the CDR3 is 15 residues. Here the CDR3 reads CASSYSFVGNNEQYF. Written as DNA, the CDR3 is TGTGCCAGCAGTTACTCGTTCGTGGGAAACAACGAGCAGTACTTC.